The 2 T cell receptor beta chains in this list originate from one sample, sequenced in a study of blood T cell repertoires in COVID-19. Data came from immunoSEQ multiplex PCR; TCRdb stores just in-frame clones and leaves some out. The sample shows around 390,000 clones, around nine tenths of them seen only once. Source material: PBMCs or T cells enriched from blood (not recorded which). These receptors all come from a woman in her forties or fifties who had recovered from COVID-19.

This chain connects TRBV2 to TRBJ1-2; perhaps TRBD1 as D (6 bases). The CDR3 is made up of 12 amino acids. Germline V gene data show CDR1 as SNHLY and CDR2 as FYNNEI. V was cut by 6 bases and J by 8 bases, with 13 bases left in between. CDR3 sequence (DNA): TGTGCCAGCAGAGGGGGGGGGCGCGGCTACACCTTC. Its protein is CASRGGGRGYTF.

The V gene is TRBV2, the J gene TRBJ2-5, with a possible D match to TRBD1 (6 bases). The germline CDR1 and CDR2 sequences are SNHLY and FYNNEI. V was clipped by 5 bases and J by 5 bases, with 15 bases between them. The CDR3 has 14 amino acids. The CDR3 loop reads CASSKQGNRETQYF. CDR3 DNA sequence: TGTGCCAGCAGTAAACAGGGAAATCGTGAGACCCAGTACTTC.